This T cell receptor (beta chain) was captured in a study of radiotherapy plus CTLA-4 blockade in lung cancer. Study as a whole: Objective responses were observed in about 17% of patients, and disease control was achieved by around 31%.

Patients with chemo-refractory metastatic non-small-cell lung cancer received focal radiation plus CTLA-4 blockade with ipilimumab. As to this clone: The antigen is not known.

This table comes from immunoSEQ multiplex PCR, and its TCRdb copy is limited to in-frame clones, with some not included. The sample has some 32,000 clones, over 75% seen once. The study, taken as a whole, reports: How blood T cell clones changed early, along with interferon-beta, reportedly forecast response best. Expansion of tumor-derived TCR clones was observed in blood after radiotherapy plus ipilimumab.

The specimen comprised peripheral blood, sampled from a patient treated with radiotherapy plus ipilimumab. This sequence originates from a human donor with non-small cell lung cancer that progressed on radiotherapy plus ipilimumab.

CDR3 sequence (DNA): TGTGCCAGCAGCTTGTCTTCGTGGTCCGGGACAGGGGACCGATACGAGCAGTACTTC. Translation gives CASSLSSWSGTGDRYEQYF. This chain links TRBV7-8 with TRBJ2-7; 10 bases line up with TRBD1. The CDR3 has 19 amino acids. Germline V gene data show CDR1 as SGHVS and CDR2 as FQNEAQ. Trimming at V came to 3 bases and at J to 4 bases, leaving 18 bases not matched to a gene.